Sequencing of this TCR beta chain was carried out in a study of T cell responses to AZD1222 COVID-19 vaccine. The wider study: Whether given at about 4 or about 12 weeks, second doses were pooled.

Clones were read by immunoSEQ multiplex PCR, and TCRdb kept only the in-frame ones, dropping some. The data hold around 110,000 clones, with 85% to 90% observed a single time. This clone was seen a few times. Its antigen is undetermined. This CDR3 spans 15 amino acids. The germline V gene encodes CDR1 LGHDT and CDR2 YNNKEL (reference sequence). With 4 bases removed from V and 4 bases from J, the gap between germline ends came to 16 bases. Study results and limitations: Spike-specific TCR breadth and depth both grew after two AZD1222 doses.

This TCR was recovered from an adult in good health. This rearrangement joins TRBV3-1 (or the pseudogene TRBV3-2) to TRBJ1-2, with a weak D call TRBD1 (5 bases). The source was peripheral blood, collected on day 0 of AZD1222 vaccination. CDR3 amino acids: CASSPPRRVAYGYTF. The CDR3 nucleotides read TGTGCCAGCAGCCCCCCCCGCAGGGTAGCCTATGGCTACACCTTC.